These 15 T cell receptor beta chains were all obtained from the same sample, sequenced in a study of blood T cell repertoires in COVID-19. TCRdb's copy holds only in-frame clones and misses some; the assay was immunoSEQ multiplex PCR. Of 200,000 to 250,000 clones listed, 90% are singletons. The specimen was peripheral blood. Receptors were obtained from a man between 25 and 39 years old with COVID-19, enrolled during active disease.

The gene calls are TRBV29-1 and TRBJ2-2; unclear D gene. This CDR3 has 13 amino acids. Germline assignment: CDR1 SQVTM and CDR2 ANQGSEA. With 7 bases removed from V and 3 bases from J, the gap between germline ends came to 12 bases. The CDR3 is CSAQTQYTGELFF. The CDR3 nucleotides are TGCAGCGCACAGACCCAGTACACCGGGGAGCTGTTTTTT.

This clone came up once. CDR3 sequence: CASSSRGMNTEAFF. The CDR3 coding sequence is TGTGCCAGCTCCTCCCGGGGGATGAACACTGAAGCTTTCTTT. The chain has TRBV2 and TRBJ1-1; D possibly corresponds to TRBD1 (5 bases). Trimming stripped 8 bases from V and 0 bases from J, with 13 bases between. The germline V gene encodes CDR1 SNHLY and CDR2 FYNNEI. There are 14 residues in the CDR3.

The chain is built from TRBV5-1 and TRBJ2-2; TRBD1 agrees at 9 bases. Germline CDR1 SGHRS, CDR2 YFSETQ. The CDR3 runs 15 residues. V shed 4 bases, J shed 7 bases, and the junction held 8 bases outside the gene matches. The DNA for the CDR3 is TGCGCCAGCAGCCCCGGACAGGGGCGGGTCGGGGAGCTGTTTTTT. Translated, it gives CASSPGQGRVGELFF. The full variable domain, completed using reference TRBV5-1 and TRBJ2-2, is KAGVTQTPRYLIKTRGQQVTLSCSPISGHRSVSWYQQTPGQGLQFLFEYFSETQRNKGNFPGRFSGRQFSNSRSEMNVSTLELGDSALYLCASSPGQGRVGELFFGEGSRLTVL.

V and J are TRBV6-5 and TRBJ1-2, with D tentatively TRBD1 (5 bases). Germline assignment: CDR1 MNHEY and CDR2 SVGAGI. The CDR3 extends over 14 amino acids. V was trimmed by 6 bases and J by 6 bases, leaving 17 bases between them. CDR3 bases: TGTGCCAGCAGCCTTCAGGGTCTTAATGATGGCTACACCTTC. It translates to CASSLQGLNDGYTF.

In this sample, this clone turned up once. V is TRBV14 and J is TRBJ1-2; tentative D call: TRBD1 (6 bases). The CDR3 runs 17 residues. From germline, CDR1 is SGHDN and CDR2 FVKESK. Trimming pared 4 bases from V and 2 bases from J, leaving 20 bases between. This chain's CDR3 is CASSLQGKLHLNYGYTF. For the CDR3, the DNA is TGTGCCAGCAGCCTACAGGGAAAGCTGCACCTCAACTATGGCTACACCTTC. The variable domain in full, with the rest retrieved from reference TRBV14 and TRBJ1-2, is EAGVTQFPSHSVIEKGQTVTLRCDPISGHDNLYWYRRVMGKEIKFLLHFVKESKQDESGMPNNRFLAERTGGTYSTLKVQPAELEDSGVYFCASSLQGKLHLNYGYTFGSGTRLTVV.

This clone is a singleton in its sample. The V and J genes are TRBV28 and TRBJ1-6; 7 bases fit TRBD1. The germline V gene encodes CDR1 MDHEN and CDR2 SYDVKM. The CDR3 is made up of 14 amino acids. V was pared by 5 bases and J by 6 bases, with 4 bases of the junction left unmatched. The chain's CDR3 is CASSPGTANSPLHF. Written as DNA, the CDR3 is TGTGCCAGCAGTCCGGGGACAGCTAATTCACCCCTCCACTTT.

The chain has TRBV3-1 (or the pseudogene TRBV3-2) and TRBJ2-4; 7 nucleotides agree with TRBD1. The junction had 5 bases not matched to a gene; V was cut back by 2 bases and J by 7 bases. This CDR3 comprises 14 residues. Germline CDR1 and CDR2: LGHDT and YNNKEL (reference sequence). The CDR3 nucleotides read TGTGCCAGCAGCCAAAGGGACAGTGCGAACATTCAGTACTTC. It yields the protein CASSQRDSANIQYF.

The genes are TRBV7-8 and TRBJ1-5; 10 nucleotides line up with TRBD1. Germline V lookup: CDR1 SGHVS, CDR2 FQNEAQ. The CDR3 contains 15 residues. Unmatched junction bases numbered 5, after V lost 3 bases and J lost 6 bases. CDR3 in DNA: TGTGCCAGCAGCTTTAACCGGGACAGGGGTCAGCCCCAGCATTTT. Translated, it gives CASSFNRDRGQPQHF. The variable domain in full, with the rest retrieved from reference TRBV7-8 and TRBJ1-5, is GAGVSQSPRYKVAKRGQDVALRCDPISGHVSLFWYQQALGQGPEFLTYFQNEAQLDKSGLPSDRFFAERPEGSVSTLKIQRTQQEDSAVYLCASSFNRDRGQPQHFGDGTRLSIL.

V and J are TRBV12-3 or TRBV12-4 and TRBJ1-2; 8 positions match TRBD1. The CDR3 loop spans 13 amino acids. Trimming at V came to 4 bases and at J to 5 bases, leaving 3 bases not matched to a gene. The CDR3, as DNA: TGTGCCAGCAGTTCGCGGACAGGGTATGGCTACACCTTC. Encoded protein: CASSSRTGYGYTF.

The CDR3 DNA is TGTGCCAGTAGTATTTCGGGGGACAATGAGCAGTTCTTC. Encoded protein: CASSISGDNEQFF. V is TRBV19 and J is TRBJ2-1; maybe TRBD2 (6 bases). V lost 3 bases and J lost 5, with 8 bases in between. CDR1 and CDR2 from the germline V gene are LNHDA and SQIVND (reference sequence). The CDR3 sequence is 13 residues long.

The chain uses TRBV6-6 and TRBJ1-2; D not resolved. The CDR3 covers 11 residues. Per germline, CDR1 MNHNY and CDR2 SVGAGI (reference sequence). Between the trimmed V and J ends, which lost 0 bases and 8 bases, there was a span of 4 bases. CDR3 sequence reads: CASSYSLGYTF. DNA for the CDR3: TGTGCCAGCAGTTACTCGTTAGGCTACACCTTC.

The chain carries TRBV28 and TRBJ1-5; D is undetermined. The CDR3 consists of 14 residues. CDR1 and CDR2 from the germline V gene are MDHEN and SYDVKM. The V end was cut by 1 base, the J end by 2 bases, with 6 bases between. This chain's CDR3 is CASSLLQRNQPQHF. The CDR3 coding sequence is TGTGCCAGCAGTTTATTACAGCGCAATCAGCCCCAGCATTTT.

The rearrangement links TRBV18 to TRBJ2-7; 9 bases are shared with TRBD1. This CDR3 is 17 amino acids long. Germline CDR1 reads KGHSH; CDR2 reads LQKENI. V dropped 0 bases and J dropped 1; count of bases not matched to a gene: 7. The CDR3 sequence is CASSPPREGQGSYEQYF. The CDR3 DNA is TGTGCCAGCTCACCACCCAGGGAAGGACAGGGGTCCTACGAGCAGTACTTC.

This clone has only one observation. CDR3 protein: CASSVGEAGAWDTQYF. CDR3 nucleotides: TGTGCCAGCAGCGTAGGCGAAGCGGGAGCTTGGGATACGCAGTATTTT. V and J are TRBV9 and TRBJ2-3; 8 nucleotides agree with TRBD2. Trimming at V came to 0 bases and at J to 6 bases, leaving 9 bases not matched to a gene. This CDR3 is 16 amino acids long. Germline V gene data show CDR1 as SGDLS and CDR2 as YYNGEE.

J is TRBJ2-6 and V is TRBV15; D may be TRBD1 (5 bases). V gave up 1 base and J gave up 1 base, with 5 bases separating them. Per germline, CDR1 LNHNV and CDR2 YYDKDF (reference sequence). CDR3 length: 15 residues. CDR3 residues: CATSRGQSGANVLTF. Written as DNA, the CDR3 is TGTGCCACCAGCAGAGGACAGTCTGGGGCCAACGTCCTGACTTTC.